One T cell receptor beta chain is described in this entry. What it binds is not known. This entry is derived from a study of CD8 T cells in ankylosing spondylitis. Findings and limits, study-wide: Peripheral blood samples showed relatively rare disease-linked clones, and these clones were CD8+. Disease-linked clones reportedly showed significant enrichment in matched ankylosing spondylitis synovial fluid. Among TCR beta sequences, a motif of several highly homologous variants appeared characteristic of ankylosing spondylitis blood.

MiXCR, applied by TCRdb to the 5' RACE reads, yields one record per CDR3 protein. Among 150,000 to 250,000 distinct CDR3 sequences, roughly 13% were seen once, and the ten largest hold more than 15%. The CDR3 loop spans 15 amino acids. V was cut by 4 bases and J by 4 bases, with 14 bases left in between. Germline values: CDR1 SGHTA, CDR2 FQGNSA. The receptor was derived from a male donor with ankylosing spondylitis or in good health (not recorded which). The sequenced material came from blood, either unsorted or a sorted T cell fraction (not recorded which). The chain has TRBV7-2 and TRBJ1-3, with a tentative D call TRBD1 (6 bases). The CDR3 DNA reads TGTGCCAGCAGCTCGAACAGGGATTGGGGAAACACCATATATTTT. This translates into CASSSNRDWGNTIYF.